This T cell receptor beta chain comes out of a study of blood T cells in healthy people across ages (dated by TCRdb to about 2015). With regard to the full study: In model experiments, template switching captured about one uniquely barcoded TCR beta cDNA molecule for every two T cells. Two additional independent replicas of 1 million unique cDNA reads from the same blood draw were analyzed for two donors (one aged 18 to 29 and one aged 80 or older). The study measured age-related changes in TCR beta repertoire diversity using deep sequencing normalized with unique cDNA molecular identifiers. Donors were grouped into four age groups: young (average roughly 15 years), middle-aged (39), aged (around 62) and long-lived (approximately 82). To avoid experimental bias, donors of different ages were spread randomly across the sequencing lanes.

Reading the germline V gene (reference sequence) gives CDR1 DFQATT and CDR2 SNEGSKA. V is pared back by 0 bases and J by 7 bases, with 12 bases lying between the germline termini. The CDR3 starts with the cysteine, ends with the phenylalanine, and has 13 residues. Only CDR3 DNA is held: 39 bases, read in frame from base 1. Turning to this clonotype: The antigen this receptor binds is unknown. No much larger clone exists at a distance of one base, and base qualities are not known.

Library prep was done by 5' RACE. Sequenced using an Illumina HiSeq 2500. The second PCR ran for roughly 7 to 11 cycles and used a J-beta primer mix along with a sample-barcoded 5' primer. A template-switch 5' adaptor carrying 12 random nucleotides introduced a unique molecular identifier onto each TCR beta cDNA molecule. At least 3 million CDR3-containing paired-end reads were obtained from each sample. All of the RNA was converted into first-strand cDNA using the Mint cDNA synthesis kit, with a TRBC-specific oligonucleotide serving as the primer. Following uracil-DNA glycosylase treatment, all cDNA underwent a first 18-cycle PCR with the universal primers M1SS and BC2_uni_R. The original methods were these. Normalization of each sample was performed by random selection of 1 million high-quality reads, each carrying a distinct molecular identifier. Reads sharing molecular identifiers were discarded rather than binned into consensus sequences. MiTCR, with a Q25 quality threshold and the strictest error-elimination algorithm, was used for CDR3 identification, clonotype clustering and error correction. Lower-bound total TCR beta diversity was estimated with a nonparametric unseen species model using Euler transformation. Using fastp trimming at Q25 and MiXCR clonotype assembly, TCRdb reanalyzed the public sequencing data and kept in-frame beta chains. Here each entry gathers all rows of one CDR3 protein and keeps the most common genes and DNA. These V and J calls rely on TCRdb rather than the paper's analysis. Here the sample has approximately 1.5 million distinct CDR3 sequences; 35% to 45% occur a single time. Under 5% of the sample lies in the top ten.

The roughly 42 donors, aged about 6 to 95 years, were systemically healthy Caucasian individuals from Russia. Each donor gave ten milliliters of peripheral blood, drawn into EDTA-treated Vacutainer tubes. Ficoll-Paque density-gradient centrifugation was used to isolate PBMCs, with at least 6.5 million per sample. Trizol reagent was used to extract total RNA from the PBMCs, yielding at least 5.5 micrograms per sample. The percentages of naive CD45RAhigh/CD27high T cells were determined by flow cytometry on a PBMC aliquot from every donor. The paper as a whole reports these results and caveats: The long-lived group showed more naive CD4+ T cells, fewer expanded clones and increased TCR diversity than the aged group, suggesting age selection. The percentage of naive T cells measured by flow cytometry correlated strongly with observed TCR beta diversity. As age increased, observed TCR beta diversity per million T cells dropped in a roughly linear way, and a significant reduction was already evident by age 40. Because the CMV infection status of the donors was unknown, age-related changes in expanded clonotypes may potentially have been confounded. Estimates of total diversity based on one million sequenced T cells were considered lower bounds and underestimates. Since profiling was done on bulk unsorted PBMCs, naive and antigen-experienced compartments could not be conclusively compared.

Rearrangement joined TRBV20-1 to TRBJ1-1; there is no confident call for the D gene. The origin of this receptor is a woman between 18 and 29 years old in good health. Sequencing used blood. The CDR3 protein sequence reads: CSARDRPTGEAFF. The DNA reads TGCAGTGCTAGAGATCGGCCGACGGGTGAAGCTTTCTTT.